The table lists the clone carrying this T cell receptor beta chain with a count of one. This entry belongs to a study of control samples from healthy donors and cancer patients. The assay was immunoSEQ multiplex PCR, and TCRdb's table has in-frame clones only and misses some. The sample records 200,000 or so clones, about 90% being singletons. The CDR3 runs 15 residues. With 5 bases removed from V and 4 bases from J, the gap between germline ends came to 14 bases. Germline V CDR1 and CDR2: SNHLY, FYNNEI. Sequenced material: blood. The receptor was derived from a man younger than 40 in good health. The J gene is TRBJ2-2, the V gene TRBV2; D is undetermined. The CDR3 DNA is TGTGCCAGCAGTCGCTCAGGTTCGGGCACCGGGGAGCTGTTTTTT. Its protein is CASSRSGSGTGELFF.